The rows below give T cell receptor beta chains drawn from one sample of a study of blood T cell repertoires in COVID-19. Sequencing was performed with immunoSEQ multiplex PCR; in TCRdb, only in-frame clones are kept and a portion is missing. This sample yields fewer than 150,000 clones, of which roughly 86% are seen a single time; more than 3.5% belongs to the top ten. Sequenced material: peripheral blood. These receptors were taken from a woman in her sixties or seventies with acute or convalescent COVID-19. Each CDR3 is given with its conserved first and last residue. D genes are given only for firm matches. Clone size is stated in some rows and not others, as once, few, many or a class when expanded.

size,D,V,J,DNA,CDR3
.,TRBD2,TRBV5-1,TRBJ2-1,TGCGCCAGCAGCTGGGGACTAGCCTCCGATGAGCAGTTCTTC,CASSWGLASDEQFF
.,TRBD1,TRBV19,TRBJ1-1,TGTGCCAGTAGTATGGGGACAGGGCTTATGAACACTGAAGCTTTCTTT,CASSMGTGLMNTEAFF
.,TRBD2,TRBV7-2,TRBJ2-1,TGTGCCAGCAGCTTAGCGGGGACTAGCGGGAGCAATGAGCAGTTCTTC,CASSLAGTSGSNEQFF
.,.,TRBV12-5,TRBJ2-3,TGTGCTAGTGGTTCCGGGTCCGAGACTAGCACAGATACGCAGTATTTT,CASGSGSETSTDTQYF
few,.,TRBV28,TRBJ1-3,TGTGCCAGCAGTCCGTTGTGGGACACGCGAAACACCATATATTTT,CASSPLWDTRNTIYF
.,.,TRBV7-9,TRBJ1-4,TGTGCCAGCAGCTTAGTGAGGCAGTCCGAAAAACTGTTTTTT,CASSLVRQSEKLFF
.,.,TRBV19,TRBJ1-4,TGTGCCAGTAGTATAGGCCCAGGGAAGACCGAAAAACTGTTTTTT,CASSIGPGKTEKLFF
once,TRBD1,TRBV28,TRBJ1-1,TGTGCCTGTGGGTACAGGGGAATGAACACTGAAGCTTTCTTT,CACGYRGMNTEAFF
.,.,TRBV11-2,TRBJ2-3,TGTGCCAGCAGTACCGGGACTTTGGGTACAGATACGCAGTATTTT,CASSTGTLGTDTQYF
.,.,TRBV10-3,TRBJ1-1,TGTGCCATCAGCGAGCCGGGAGGCACTCTAGCTTTCTTT,CAISEPGGTLAFF
.,TRBD2,TRBV9,TRBJ2-2,TGTGCCAGCAGCGTAGAGGCTAGCGGGAGGTTGGCCGGGGAGCTGTTTTTT,CASSVEASGRLAGELFF
.,.,TRBV6-1,TRBJ1-6,TGTGCCAGCAGTGAAGTACAGGGAAGCTCCTATAATTCACCCCTCCACTTT,CASSEVQGSSYNSPLHF
.,TRBD2,TRBV5-1,TRBJ2-2,TGCGCCAGCAGCTCCGAAGGTAGCGGGAGGGCCGTGGACACCGGGGAGCTGTTTTTT,CASSSEGSGRAVDTGELFF
.,TRBD1,TRBV5-8,TRBJ2-7,TGTGCCAGCACCCGTCCGGGGACAGGGCATCACGAGCAGTACTTC,CASTRPGTGHHEQYF
.,TRBD2,TRBV14,TRBJ2-5,TGTGCCAGCAGCCAAGGACTAGCGGGAGGAACCCAGTACTTC,CASSQGLAGGTQYF
.,TRBD1,TRBV29-1,TRBJ1-1,TGCAGCGGGGACAGGGGGAACACTGAAGCTTTCTTT,CSGDRGNTEAFF
.,.,TRBV21-1,TRBJ2-5,TGTGCCAGCCGCAACCCCAGCGTATTCCAAGAGACCCAGTACTTC,CASRNPSVFQETQYF
.,TRBD2,TRBV7-2,TRBJ2-5,TGTGCCAGCAGCCCCCGTTGGGGCTCCGGGGGGGAGACCCAGTACTTC,CASSPRWGSGGETQYF
.,TRBD1,TRBV12-3/TRBV12-4,TRBJ1-6,TGTGCCAGCAGAGAGGGGGCGGATTCACCCCTCCACTTT,CASREGADSPLHF
.,TRBD2,TRBV13,TRBJ2-3,TGTGCCAGCAGTTTCGGGCTAGCGGCAGATACGCAGTATTTT,CASSFGLAADTQYF
once,.,TRBV10-3,TRBJ1-5,TGTGCCATCAGTGAGTCGAGCCCAGGGACACCCTCCGGGCAGCCCCAGCATTTT,CAISESSPGTPSGQPQHF
.,.,TRBV12-3/TRBV12-4,TRBJ1-5,TGTGCCAGCAGGCTAATGGGACACTCACCCCAGCATTTT,CASRLMGHSPQHF
.,TRBD1,TRBV18,TRBJ2-7,TGTGCCAGCTCACCGCAACAGGGACAGTACTACGAGCAGTACTTC,CASSPQQGQYYEQYF
.,TRBD2,TRBV5-1,TRBJ2-1,TGCGCCAGCAGCTTGGTAATAGCGGGAGGGCATGAGCAGTTCTTC,CASSLVIAGGHEQFF
.,TRBD1,TRBV3-1/TRBV3-2,TRBJ2-5,TGTGCCAGCAGCCACCTCCGGGGACAGGGGGCCCAAGAGACCCAGTACTTC,CASSHLRGQGAQETQYF
.,TRBD2,TRBV19,TRBJ2-1,TGTGCCAGTAGCTCCGGGACTAGCGGGAGCTCCTACAATGAGCAGTTCTTC,CASSSGTSGSSYNEQFF
once,.,TRBV19,TRBJ2-7,TGTGCCAGTAATACAGGAATGTCGGACGAGCAGTACTTC,CASNTGMSDEQYF
.,TRBD2,TRBV6-5,TRBJ2-5,TGTGCCTGCGGGGGGGGGCCTCGAGAGACCCAGTACTTC,CACGGGPRETQYF
.,TRBD1,TRBV7-9,TRBJ1-2,TGTGCCAGCAGCGAAAGACAGGGTCTAGATGGCTACACCTTC,CASSERQGLDGYTF
.,.,TRBV19,TRBJ1-1,TGTGCCAGTAGTATCCAAGGAGGGGTGAACACTGAAGCTTTCTTT,CASSIQGGVNTEAFF
.,.,TRBV19,TRBJ1-3,TGTGCCAGTAGTATAGTTCAGCGGGCCTCTGGAAACACCATATATTTT,CASSIVQRASGNTIYF
.,TRBD1,TRBV19,TRBJ2-1,TGTGCCAGTAGTATAGCGGGACAGGGAGGACGTGGGATTTCCTACAATGAGCAGTTCTTC,CASSIAGQGGRGISYNEQFF
.,TRBD2,TRBV2,TRBJ2-5,TGTGCCAGCAGGCGGGAGGGATGGGAGACCCAGTACTTC,CASRREGWETQYF
once,TRBD2,TRBV3-1/TRBV3-2,TRBJ2-2,TGTGCCAGCAGCCAAGAAGCACTAGCGGGAGGGCCGGGTGCGAACACCGGGGAGCTGTTTTTT,CASSQEALAGGPGANTGELFF
.,.,TRBV24-1,TRBJ1-1,TGTGCCACTGTCAGTAGGGAATCAGGGGAAGCTTTCTTT,CATVSRESGEAFF
.,TRBD1,TRBV6-6,TRBJ1-1,TGTGCCAGCAGTCATCCCGGGACAGGGCTTACTGTTCCTATGAACACTGAAGCTTTCTTT,CASSHPGTGLTVPMNTEAFF
.,.,TRBV6-1,TRBJ2-5,TGTGCCAGCAGTGATTTCGGGGGTCCAATTCAAGAGACCCAGTACTTC,CASSDFGGPIQETQYF
.,.,TRBV27,TRBJ2-1,TGTGCCAGCAGTTTAGACAGCTCCTACAATGAGCAGTTCTTC,CASSLDSSYNEQFF
.,TRBD2,TRBV2,TRBJ2-5,TGTGCCAGCAGTGAAGAGGGCGGGAGATATGAGACCCAGTACTTC,CASSEEGGRYETQYF
.,TRBD1,TRBV10-2,TRBJ2-2,TGCGCCAGCAGTGAGTCAGGGGGCGGCACCGGGGAGCTGTTTTTT,CASSESGGGTGELFF
.,TRBD2,TRBV28,TRBJ2-7,TGTGCCAGCAGACTTGCTAGCGGAGCCTACGAGCAGTACTTC,CASRLASGAYEQYF
.,.,TRBV28,TRBJ1-5,TGTGCCAGCAGTTTGGTAGATAGCAATCAGCCCCAGCATTTT,CASSLVDSNQPQHF
.,.,TRBV11-2,TRBJ2-3,TGTGCCAGCAGCTTTCCAAGTTTAGCGAACTCGCAGTATTTT,CASSFPSLANSQYF
.,TRBD2,TRBV5-1,TRBJ2-1,TGCGCCAGCGGTCCGGGGCGCGGGAGCTTTGAGCAGTTCTTC,CASGPGRGSFEQFF
.,.,TRBV11-2,TRBJ2-5,TGTGCCAGCAGTTGGACTTCGGGGGAGGAGACCCAGTACTTC,CASSWTSGEETQYF
.,.,TRBV11-3,TRBJ2-3,TGTGCCAGCAGCTCGACGTGGGGGACAATAACAGATACGCAGTATTTT,CASSSTWGTITDTQYF
.,TRBD2,TRBV5-5,TRBJ2-3,TGTGCCAGCAGCACACTAGCGTATAGCACAGATACGCAGTATTTT,CASSTLAYSTDTQYF
.,TRBD1,TRBV2,TRBJ1-2,TGTGCCAGCCCCGACATGACAGGGGGTATTAACTATGGCTACACCTTC,CASPDMTGGINYGYTF